These T cell receptor beta chains were read from a single sample in a study of technical replicates of blood from a handful of donors. Using immunoSEQ multiplex PCR, the repertoire was profiled, and TCRdb retains in-frame clones only, with some absent. The sample holds around 92,000 clones, 90% to 97% seen once. The source material was T cells isolated from PBMCs. Receptors were obtained from a human donor in good health. Both conserved end residues are trimmed from each CDR3.

v_call,j_call,cdr3_aa
TRBV29-1,TRBJ1-5,SVGTSNQPQH
TRBV29-1,TRBJ2-7,SVEDGDRVSEQY
TRBV11-2,TRBJ1-2,ASKEAGGRYGYT
TRBV15,TRBJ2-7,ATSRGTSLLAGSYEQY
TRBV28,TRBJ2-1,ASSLWVSGSDNEQF
TRBV19,TRBJ2-7,ASSRGLEYEQY
TRBV11-3,TRBJ2-6,ASSSRTGSGSGANVLT
TRBV5-4,TRBJ1-2,ASSSQGQIPYGYT
TRBV5-1,TRBJ2-3,ASSLVDGFRDTQY
TRBV4-2,TRBJ2-5,ASSQETSGGWETQY
TRBV6-1,TRBJ2-3,ASSEDWDTRQDTQY
TRBV5-1,TRBJ2-1,ASSLDGGRSSYNEQF
TRBV9,TRBJ2-2,ASSVSGGRTGELF
TRBV6-1,TRBJ1-1,ASSELLRDTEAF
TRBV9,TRBJ2-2,ASSSQTGRGELF
TRBV27,TRBJ2-4,ASSDRLGSKNIQY
TRBV10-3,TRBJ1-1,ASGALENTEAF
TRBV5-5,TRBJ1-4,ASSPQGVEKLF
TRBV19,TRBJ2-7,ASSALDYEQY
TRBV27,TRBJ1-2,ASSRDRGANYGYT
TRBV5-1,TRBJ2-2,ASSVSGLALNAGELF
TRBV28,TRBJ2-1,ASSLSAGGSYNEQF
TRBV6-1,TRBJ1-6,ASSGTGGRSPLH
TRBV5-4,TRBJ2-1,ASSLSGPAEQF
TRBV7-9,TRBJ2-5,ASSSTRIPQETQY
TRBV5-1,TRBJ1-1,ASSLAQGTNTEAF
TRBV21-1,TRBJ2-7,ASSGLTSGSYEQY
TRBV13,TRBJ2-7,ASSPGTGYYEQY
TRBV6-6,TRBJ1-5,ASSPRTVQPQH